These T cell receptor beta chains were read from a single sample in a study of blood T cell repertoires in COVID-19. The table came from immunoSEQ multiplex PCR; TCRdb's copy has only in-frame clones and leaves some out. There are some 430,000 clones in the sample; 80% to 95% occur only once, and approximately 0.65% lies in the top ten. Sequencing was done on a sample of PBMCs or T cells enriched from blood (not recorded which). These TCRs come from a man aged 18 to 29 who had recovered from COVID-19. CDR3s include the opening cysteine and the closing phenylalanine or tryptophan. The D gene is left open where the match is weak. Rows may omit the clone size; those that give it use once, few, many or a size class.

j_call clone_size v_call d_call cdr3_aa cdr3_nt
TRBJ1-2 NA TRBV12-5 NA CASGVDRPYGYTF TGTGCTAGTGGTGTGGACAGACCCTATGGCTACACCTTC
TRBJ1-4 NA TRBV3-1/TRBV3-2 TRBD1 CASSSRGQFNEKLFF TGTGCCAGCAGTTCCCGGGGACAGTTTAATGAAAAACTGTTTTTT
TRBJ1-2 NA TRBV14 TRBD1 CASGRQGASGYTF TGTGCCAGCGGTCGACAGGGGGCTTCGGGCTACACCTTC
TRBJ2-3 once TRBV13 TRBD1 CASSLSGGVDTQYF TGTGCCAGCAGCTTGTCAGGGGGCGTTGATACGCAGTATTTT
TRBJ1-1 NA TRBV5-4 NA CASDRFGATEAFF TGTGCCAGCGATCGTTTTGGGGCCACTGAAGCTTTCTTT
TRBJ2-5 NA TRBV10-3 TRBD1 CATRDRRGPETQYF TGTGCCACCCGAGACCGCAGGGGGCCAGAGACCCAGTACTTC
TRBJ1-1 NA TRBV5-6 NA CASSLRTTRATNTEAFF TGTGCCAGCAGCTTGCGAACCACGAGGGCAACGAACACTGAAGCTTTCTTT
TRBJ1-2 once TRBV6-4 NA CASRGSTGLGGYTF TGTGCCAGCAGGGGGTCGACAGGACTCGGGGGCTACACCTTC
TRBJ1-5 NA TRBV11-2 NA CASSFFEGQPQHF TGTGCCAGCAGCTTTTTCGAGGGTCAGCCCCAGCATTTT
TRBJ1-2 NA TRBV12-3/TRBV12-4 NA CASREANYGYTF TGTGCCAGCAGGGAGGCTAACTATGGCTACACCTTC
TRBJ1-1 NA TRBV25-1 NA CASSEFGGAGDTEAFF TGTGCCAGCAGTGAATTTGGAGGGGCAGGCGACACTGAAGCTTTCTTT
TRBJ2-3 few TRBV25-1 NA CASSHRGGQRPDTQYF TGTGCCAGCAGTCACCGAGGGGGTCAGCGCCCAGATACGCAGTATTTT
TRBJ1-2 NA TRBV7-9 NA CASNSAEGPYGYTF TGTGCCAGCAACTCTGCGGAGGGGCCCTATGGCTACACCTTC
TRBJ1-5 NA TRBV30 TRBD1 CAPGGRSNQPQHF TGTGCCCCAGGGGGCAGGAGCAATCAGCCCCAGCATTTT
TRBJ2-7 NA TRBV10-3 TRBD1 CAISRTGEEQYF TGTGCCATCAGTAGGACAGGGGAAGAGCAGTACTTC
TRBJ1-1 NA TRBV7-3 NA CASSLEENTEAFF TGTGCCAGCAGTTTGGAGGAGAACACTGAAGCTTTCTTT
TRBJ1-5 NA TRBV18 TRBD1 CASSPAVLDRVAFGNQPQHF TGTGCCAGCTCACCAGCCGTGCTGGACAGGGTGGCATTTGGCAATCAGCCCCAGCATTTT
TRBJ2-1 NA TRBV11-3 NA CASSLEGGANNEQFF TGTGCCAGCAGCTTAGAGGGGGGGGCCAACAATGAGCAGTTCTTC
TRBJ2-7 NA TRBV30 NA CAWSEGVGTSYEQYF TGTGCCTGGAGTGAGGGGGTGGGGACCTCTTACGAGCAGTACTTC
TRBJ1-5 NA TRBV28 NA CASSLPDQPQHF TGTGCCAGCAGTTTACCCGATCAGCCCCAGCATTTT
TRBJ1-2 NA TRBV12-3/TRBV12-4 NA CASSPDSRYGYTF TGTGCCAGCAGTCCGGACAGCCGCTATGGCTACACCTTC
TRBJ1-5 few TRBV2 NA CASRTGVDQPQHF TGTGCCAGCAGGACAGGCGTGGATCAGCCCCAGCATTTT
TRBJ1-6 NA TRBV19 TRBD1 CASSIDAGGSPLHF TGTGCCAGTAGTATAGACGCAGGGGGCTCACCCCTCCACTTT
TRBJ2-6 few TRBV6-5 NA CASSYFFGGANVLTF TGTGCCAGCAGTTACTTCTTCGGTGGGGCCAACGTCCTGACTTTC
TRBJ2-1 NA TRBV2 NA CARAFSSYNEQFF TGTGCCAGAGCGTTCAGCTCCTACAATGAGCAGTTCTTC
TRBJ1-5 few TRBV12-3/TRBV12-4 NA CASSLSPNQPQHF TGTGCCAGCAGTTTATCCCCTAATCAGCCCCAGCATTTT
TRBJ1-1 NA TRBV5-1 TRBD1 CASSLEPGQPNTEAFF TGCGCCAGCAGCTTGGAACCGGGACAGCCGAACACTGAAGCTTTCTTT
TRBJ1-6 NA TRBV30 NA CAWSDDRPGFSNSPLHF TGTGCCTGGAGTGATGATCGTCCGGGATTCAGTAATTCACCCCTCCACTTT
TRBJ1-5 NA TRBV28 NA CASSANGRGTQHF TGTGCCAGCAGCGCAAACGGTAGGGGGACCCAGCATTTT
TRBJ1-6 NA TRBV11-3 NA CASSLEGRRAGSPLHF TGTGCCAGCAGTTTGGAGGGGCGCAGGGCCGGTTCACCCCTCCACTTT
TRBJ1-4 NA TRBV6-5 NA CASEIRINEKLFF TGTGCCAGCGAGATTAGAATAAATGAAAAACTGTTTTTT
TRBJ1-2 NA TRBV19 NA CASSTLGGGGYTF TGTGCCAGTAGCACTCTCGGGGGGGGTGGCTACACCTTC
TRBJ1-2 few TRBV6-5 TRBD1 CASSPGGFDYGYTF TGTGCCAGCAGTCCAGGGGGCTTTGACTATGGCTACACCTTC
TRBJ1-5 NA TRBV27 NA CASSSGVGQPQHF TGTGCCAGCAGTTCAGGGGTGGGTCAGCCCCAGCATTTT
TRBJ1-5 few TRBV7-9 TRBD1 CASSLGQGIQPQHF TGTGCCAGCAGCTTGGGACAGGGAATCCAGCCCCAGCATTTT
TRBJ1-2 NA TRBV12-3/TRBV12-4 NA CASSLTGRSGYTF TGTGCCAGCAGTTTAACAGGGCGGAGTGGCTACACCTTC
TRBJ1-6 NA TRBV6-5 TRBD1 CASGTASSNSPLHF TGTGCCAGCGGGACAGCCTCCTCGAATTCACCCCTCCACTTT
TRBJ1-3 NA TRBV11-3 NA CASSLLGLGASGNTIYF TGTGCCAGCAGCTTATTAGGTCTGGGGGCCTCTGGAAACACCATATATTTT
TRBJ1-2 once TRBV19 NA CACWGGKDYGYTF TGTGCCTGCTGGGGGGGAAAAGACTATGGCTACACCTTC
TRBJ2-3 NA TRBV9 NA CASSVRGSDTQYF TGTGCCAGCAGCGTAAGGGGGTCAGATACGCAGTATTTT
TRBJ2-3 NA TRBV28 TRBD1 CASSFWTGKNADTQYF TGTGCCAGCAGTTTCTGGACAGGGAAAAACGCAGATACGCAGTATTTT
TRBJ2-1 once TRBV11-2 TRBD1 CASSPGQGAMSYNEQFF TGTGCCAGCAGCCCGGGACAGGGGGCGATGTCCTACAATGAGCAGTTCTTC
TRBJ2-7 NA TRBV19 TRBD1 CASSIFGTGGGEQYF TGTGCCAGTAGTATCTTCGGGACAGGGGGCGGCGAGCAGTACTTC
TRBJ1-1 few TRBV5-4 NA CASSRTENTEAFF TGTGCCAGCAGCCGGACAGAGAACACTGAAGCTTTCTTT
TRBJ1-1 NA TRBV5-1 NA CASSPQSYSLGAFF TGCGCCAGCAGCCCACAGTCGTATTCCCTTGGAGCTTTCTTT
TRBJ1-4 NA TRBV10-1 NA CASSPGGTNEKLFF TGCGCCAGCAGTCCCGGGGGGACTAATGAAAAACTGTTTTTT
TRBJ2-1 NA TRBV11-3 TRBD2 CASSLRTGGPYNEQFF TGTGCCAGCAGCTTACGGACGGGGGGGCCGTACAATGAGCAGTTCTTC
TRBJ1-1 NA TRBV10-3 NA CAISDWATEAFF TGTGCCATCAGTGATTGGGCGACTGAAGCTTTCTTT
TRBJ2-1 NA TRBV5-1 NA CASSLTGEGYNEQFF TGCGCCAGCAGCTTGACGGGAGAAGGGTACAATGAGCAGTTCTTC
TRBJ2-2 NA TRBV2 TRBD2 CASSEGLAGSNTGELFF TGTGCCAGCAGTGAAGGACTAGCGGGGTCTAACACCGGGGAGCTGTTTTTT
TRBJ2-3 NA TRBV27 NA CASRGPATDTQYF TGTGCCAGCAGGGGGCCTGCCACAGATACGCAGTATTTT
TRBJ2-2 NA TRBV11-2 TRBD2 CASSAGLAATGELFF TGTGCCAGCAGCGCGGGACTAGCGGCGACCGGGGAGCTGTTTTTT
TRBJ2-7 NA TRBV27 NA CASSLVAGAYEQYF TGTGCCAGCAGTTTAGTGGCAGGGGCCTACGAGCAGTACTTC
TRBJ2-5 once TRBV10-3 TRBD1 CAISETGEETQYF TGTGCCATCAGTGAGACAGGGGAAGAGACCCAGTACTTC